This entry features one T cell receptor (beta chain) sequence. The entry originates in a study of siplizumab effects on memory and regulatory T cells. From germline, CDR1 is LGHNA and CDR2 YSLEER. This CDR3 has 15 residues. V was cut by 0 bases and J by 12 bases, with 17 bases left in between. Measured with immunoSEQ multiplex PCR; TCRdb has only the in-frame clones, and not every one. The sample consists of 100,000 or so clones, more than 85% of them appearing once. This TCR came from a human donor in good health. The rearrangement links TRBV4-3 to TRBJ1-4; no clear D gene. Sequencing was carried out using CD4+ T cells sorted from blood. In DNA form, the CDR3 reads TGCGCCAGCAGCCAAGATATCCATCCGGGTGACGAACTGTTTTTT. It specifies CASSQDIHPGDELFF.